The next 3 T cell receptor beta chains were all read from a single sample in a study of monozygotic twins with inflammatory bowel disease. Following a re-call of the 5' RACE reads, TCRdb has one entry per CDR3 protein and lacks DNA. The sample has about 160,000 distinct CDR3 sequences. The sample taken for sequencing was blood. The receptors come from a human donor with ulcerative colitis or Crohn's disease, or a healthy co-twin of an affected twin (not recorded which).

The chain couples TRBV11-3 to TRBJ1-1; TCRdb proposes TRBD1, but this gene call is untestable without DNA. CDR3 length: 12 residues. Germline CDR1 SGHNT, CDR2 YENEEA. The CDR3 loop reads CASSPGTEEAFF.

V usage is TRBV27 and J usage is TRBJ2-7; TCRdb reports TRBD1, a call that lacks DNA to check it against. CDR1 and CDR2 (germline): MNHEY, SMNVEV (reference sequence). The length of the CDR3 is 18 residues. The CDR3 sequence is CASSSWGGRRVSSYEQYF.

V and J are TRBV7-9 and TRBJ1-2. The length of the CDR3 is 13 residues. Germline V gene data show CDR1 as SEHNR and CDR2 as FQNEAQ (reference sequence). CDR3 sequence: CASRPLEGVWDTF.